Below, 8 T cell receptor beta chains from the same sample are listed, as sequenced in a study of regulatory T cells in long-lasting Graves disease. Specified time point: persistent/refractory GD, antithyroid drugs over 5 years with positive TRAb. PBMC-derived RNA was used for the TCR library. CDR3 regions were amplified by Arm-PCR using iRepertoire HTBI primers to build TCR beta libraries. TCRdb recomputed calls from the multiplex PCR reads with MiXCR, one row per CDR3 protein. The sample records 350,000 to 450,000 distinct CDR3 sequences, around 23% being singletons. Sequencing was performed on peripheral blood mononuclear cells (PBMCs), taken when the disease was refractory, from a patient treated with antithyroid drugs. These TCRs come from a woman aged 40-49 years with Graves disease.

This chain connects TRBV7-2 to TRBJ2-7; 13 nucleotides agree with TRBD2. CDR3 size: 19 residues. Germline V gene sequence: CDR1 SGHTA, CDR2 FQGNSA. Losses at the gene ends were 5 bases for V and 3 bases for J; bases not matched to a gene: 16. The CDR3 region is CASSARLAGGPVHLYEQYF. As DNA, the CDR3 is TGTGCCAGCAGCGCGCGACTAGCGGGAGGTCCCGTCCACCTCTACGAGCAGTACTTC.

The J gene is TRBJ2-7, the V gene TRBV18; TRBD1 matches at 9 bases. V trimming: 5 bases; J trimming: 2 bases; junction bases outside the gene matches: 7. The germline V gene encodes CDR1 KGHSH and CDR2 LQKENI. This CDR3 is built from 15 residues. This CDR3 reads CASSAGTGQTYEQYF. For the CDR3, the DNA is TGTGCCAGCTCAGCCGGGACAGGGCAAACCTACGAGCAGTACTTC.

Notes on this clonotype: A much larger clone is a single base away; this may be a read error. CDR3 DNA: TGTGCCGCCAGAGGACACAACCAAGAGACCCAGTACTTC. Its protein product is CAARGHNQETQYF. J is TRBJ2-5 and V is TRBV24-1; D perhaps matches TRBD1 (5 bases). CDR3 length equals 13 residues. Germline CDR1 reads KGHDR; CDR2 reads SFDVKD.

To note about this clonotype: A read error may explain this, as a much larger clone is one base away. CDR3 nucleotides: TGTGCCAGGAGTTACTCGAGGGGACAGGGGTACGAGCAGTACTTC. It encodes CARSYSRGQGYEQYF. The V and J genes are TRBV6-5 and TRBJ2-7; 10 bases fit TRBD1. Germline V gene sequence: CDR1 MNHEY, CDR2 SVGAGI. This CDR3 has 15 residues.

In this sample, this clonotype turned up many times. The chain carries TRBV29-1 and TRBJ1-1; 7 bases align to TRBD1. Trimming removed 5 bases from V and 10 bases from J; junction bases left unmatched: 4. Germline assignment: CDR1 SQVTM and CDR2 ANQGSEA. This CDR3 is built from 10 residues. The CDR3 is CSVKRDRAFF. For the CDR3, the DNA is TGCAGCGTTAAACGGGACAGAGCTTTCTTT.

V and J are TRBV20-1 and TRBJ2-5; D is tentatively TRBD1 or TRBD2 (6 bases each). In germline, CDR1 is DFQATT, CDR2 SNEGSKA (reference sequence). Trimming left V 0 bases short and J 5 bases short, with 16 bases between. The length of the CDR3 is 15 residues. CDR3 loop: CSARDWGAGRETQYF. CDR3 in DNA: TGCAGTGCTAGAGATTGGGGGGCGGGGAGGGAGACCCAGTACTTC.

This clonotype came up many times. V gene TRBV2 combines with J gene TRBJ1-1; 9 nucleotides align to TRBD1. The germline gives CDR1 SNHLY, CDR2 FYNNEI. V lost 6 bases, J lost 3 bases, and 5 bases stayed unmatched. This CDR3 contains 14 residues. This CDR3 reads CASSYRGLDTEAFF. CDR3 nucleotides: TGTGCCAGCAGCTACAGGGGGCTAGACACTGAAGCTTTCTTT.

This clonotype was seen repeatedly, ten times or more. The gene calls are TRBV2 and TRBJ2-2, with 8 bases lining up with TRBD2. The V gene's germline CDR1 is SNHLY and CDR2 FYNNEI. The CDR3 extends over 15 amino acids. V was clipped by 10 bases and J by 0 bases; unmatched bases: 7. This chain's CDR3 is CATMRAGANTGELFF. The CDR3 DNA reads TGTGCCACAATGAGAGCGGGAGCGAACACCGGGGAGCTGTTTTTT.